This T cell receptor beta chain was found in a study of T cell changes during pregnancy in multiple sclerosis. Repertoires were generated with immunoSEQ multiplex PCR, while TCRdb's copy carries only in-frame clones and drops some. Of about 88,000 clones in the sample, 92% were seen once. Germline loops: CDR1 SGDLS, CDR2 YYNGEE. The CDR3 is 15 amino acids. V was cut by 3 bases and J by 2 bases, with 9 bases left in between. The V and J genes are TRBV9 and TRBJ2-6; maybe TRBD1 (6 bases). The receptor was derived from a female donor with multiple sclerosis, enrolled in a pregnancy study. The sequencing here drew on peripheral blood, taken in the first trimester of pregnancy. The CDR3 loop reads CASSAPGAGANVLTF. DNA of the CDR3: TGTGCCAGCAGCGCACCAGGGGCTGGGGCCAACGTCCTGACTTTC.